The rows below give T cell receptor beta chains drawn from one sample of a study of shared clonotypes between healthy human individuals. Data came from immunoSEQ multiplex PCR; TCRdb stores just in-frame clones and leaves some out. This sample carries about 2,100,000 clones, approximately 94% of them seen once, and the ten largest clones take about 1.8%. Sequencing used naive CD8+ T cells from PBMCs. The receptor set was obtained from a man between 18 and 29 years old in good health. Some clones in this sample may be carry-over from other donors' samples. Both conserved end residues are part of each CDR3. Each record gives: V gene, J gene, CDR3 protein.

TRBV19,TRBJ2-2,CASSIPIAGVFDGELFF
TRBV4-1,TRBJ2-4,CASSDDRSAGNIQYF
TRBV29-1,TRBJ2-7,CSVELSTSSYEQYF
TRBV5-1,TRBJ2-3,CASSFEQATDTQYF
TRBV6-1,TRBJ1-1,CASTPGQGYTEAFF
TRBV6-1,TRBJ2-7,CASSERGFVSYEQYF
TRBV29-1,TRBJ2-2,CSVEGGVNTGELFF
TRBV19,TRBJ2-1,CATCRLAGLNNEQFF
TRBV27,TRBJ1-2,CASSANSFYGYTF
TRBV9,TRBJ1-1,CASSGTPGEAFF
TRBV5-1,TRBJ2-1,CASSLARREVRNEQFF
TRBV7-9,TRBJ2-7,CASSSTDSPAYEQYF
TRBV19,TRBJ2-7,CASSTPGEQYF
TRBV6-5,TRBJ1-1,CASREGTFFEAFF
TRBV6-1,TRBJ1-5,CASSVQGSGSNQPQHF
TRBV7-8,-,CASSREGGALSYEQYF
TRBV5-4,TRBJ2-2,CASSLVGPPNGELFF
TRBV2,TRBJ2-3,CASSEGWRERFTDTQYF
TRBV11-2,TRBJ2-7,CASSLPRSEQYF
TRBV7-3,TRBJ2-2,CASSLGVGNTGELFF
TRBV18,TRBJ2-7,CASSPPGLIAIHEQYF
TRBV19,TRBJ2-2,CASSPSRREGATGELFF
TRBV6-5,TRBJ2-7,CASRTPGRTYEQYF
TRBV9,TRBJ2-3,CASSVDRSLVSGRHTQYF
TRBV28,TRBJ2-1,CASSPGHYNEQFF
TRBV6-5,TRBJ1-5,CASNPLGDQPQHF
TRBV30,TRBJ1-1,CAWIRGGTEAFF
TRBV28,TRBJ1-5,CASSLGTAQRRPQHF
TRBV19,TRBJ2-6,CASSIGPGANVLTF
TRBV9,TRBJ2-1,CASSVLSEQFF
TRBV9,TRBJ2-7,CASSLRTSGSVYEQYF
TRBV6-5,TRBJ1-1,CASSYSSDRGAFF
TRBV6-1,TRBJ2-7,CASSDSLEQYF
TRBV6-5,TRBJ1-3,CASSPLVGSGNTIYF
TRBV5-1,TRBJ2-1,CASSLDWREGGNEQFF
TRBV4-2,TRBJ2-7,CASSQDHGTSGAEQYF
TRBV11-2,TRBJ2-3,CASSLGQFLTDTQYF
TRBV5-1,TRBJ2-1,CASSSPGLGSYNEQFF
TRBV4-2,TRBJ1-5,CASSPLGRAQGSQPQHF
TRBV19,TRBJ2-2,CASSTRANTGELFF
TRBV6-1,TRBJ2-7,CASSESGTVLYEQYF
TRBV9,TRBJ2-1,CASSGTSGVEEQFF
TRBV28,TRBJ1-1,CASLPFGSTEAFF
TRBV19,TRBJ2-2,CASSIGGELFF
TRBV27,TRBJ1-4,CASSLLRGGNEKLFF
TRBV5-1,TRBJ1-1,CASSLAREIGTEAFF